Sequencing of this T cell receptor beta chain was carried out in a study of T cell repertoires in cytomegalovirus infection. Turning to the study itself: Public TCR beta signatures marked donors with CMV infection and the matching HLA.

One entry per CDR3 protein, called by TCRdb with MiXCR from the reads. The sample has fewer than 1,000,000 distinct CDR3 sequences, roughly a third seen once; the top ten hold roughly 12%. The CDR3 totals 16 residues. CDR1 and CDR2 (germline): ENHRY, SYGVKD. V was shortened by 0 bases and J by 6 bases, with 15 bases between the two germline ends. With respect to this clonotype: The antigen is unknown.

The genes are TRBV10-3 and TRBJ2-1; D perhaps matches TRBD1 (6 bases). This clonotype originated in a human donor in good health (CMV status not recorded). Some clones in this sample may be carry-over from other donors' samples. The sample in question was cultured CD8+ T cells from PBMCs, obtained from culture after CMV antigen stimulation. CDR3 amino acids: CAISESAGDIFNEQFF. The CDR3 coding sequence is TGTGCCATCAGTGAGTCGGCAGGGGACATATTCAATGAGCAGTTCTTC.